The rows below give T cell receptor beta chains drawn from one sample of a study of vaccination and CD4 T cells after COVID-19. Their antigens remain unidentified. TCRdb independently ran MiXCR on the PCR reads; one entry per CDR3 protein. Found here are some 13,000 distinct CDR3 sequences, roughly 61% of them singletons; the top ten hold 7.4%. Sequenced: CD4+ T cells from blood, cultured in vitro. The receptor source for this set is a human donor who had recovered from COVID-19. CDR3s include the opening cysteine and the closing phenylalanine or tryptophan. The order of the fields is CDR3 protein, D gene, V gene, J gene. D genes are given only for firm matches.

CDR3: CASSSGYLTYEQYF
D: NA
V: TRBV11-2
J: TRBJ2-7

CDR3: CASRARDRAISGANVLTF
D: TRBD1
V: TRBV6-2/TRBV6-3
J: TRBJ2-6

CDR3: CASSRTGRSGGGGYTF
D: TRBD1
V: TRBV12-3/TRBV12-4
J: TRBJ1-2

CDR3: CASSWGGRNQPQHF
D: NA
V: TRBV27
J: TRBJ1-5

CDR3: CASSRSTGTGTEAFF
D: TRBD1
V: TRBV11-2
J: TRBJ1-1

CDR3: CASSDRQGSPGSYGYTF
D: TRBD1
V: TRBV6-1
J: TRBJ1-2

CDR3: CSARDITGASYNSPLHF
D: TRBD1
V: TRBV20-1
J: TRBJ1-6

CDR3: CASSGRAGVNEQFF
D: NA
V: TRBV27
J: TRBJ2-1

CDR3: CASSFFYEQYF
D: NA
V: TRBV11-2
J: TRBJ2-7

CDR3: CASSFDPYNEQFF
D: NA
V: TRBV7-3
J: TRBJ2-1

CDR3: CASSPDGDQPQHF
D: NA
V: TRBV11-2
J: TRBJ1-5

CDR3: CASSELGRPVEAFF
D: NA
V: TRBV25-1
J: TRBJ1-1

CDR3: CATSRARDRPSEQYF
D: TRBD1
V: TRBV15
J: TRBJ2-7

CDR3: CASSLGTSGATYEQYF
D: TRBD2
V: TRBV7-8
J: TRBJ2-7

CDR3: CASSKGAVNSPLHF
D: NA
V: TRBV21-1
J: TRBJ1-6

CDR3: CASRPGTANSPLHF
D: TRBD1
V: TRBV7-8
J: TRBJ1-6

CDR3: CASSPNWGRHTEAFF
D: NA
V: TRBV27
J: TRBJ1-1

CDR3: CASSQLNIGENSPLHF
D: NA
V: TRBV7-8
J: TRBJ1-6

CDR3: CSARDRAGNNEQFF
D: NA
V: TRBV20-1
J: TRBJ2-1

CDR3: CASSFIGRSTDTQYF
D: NA
V: TRBV6-5
J: TRBJ2-3

CDR3: CASSLGQSYGYTF
D: NA
V: TRBV12-3/TRBV12-4
J: TRBJ1-2

CDR3: CSARTPLQDSGNTIYF
D: NA
V: TRBV20-1
J: TRBJ1-3

CDR3: CSARSGIGTDTQYF
D: TRBD2
V: TRBV20-1
J: TRBJ2-3

CDR3: CSASPTGGFSNQPQHF
D: TRBD1
V: TRBV20-1
J: TRBJ1-5

CDR3: CSARRTSGSVSEQFF
D: TRBD2
V: TRBV20-1
J: TRBJ2-1

CDR3: CAWSAQVFLGDGYTF
D: NA
V: TRBV30
J: TRBJ1-2

CDR3: CASSGASGSTDTQYF
D: TRBD2
V: TRBV10-1
J: TRBJ2-3

CDR3: CALTGPTQESAFF
D: NA
V: TRBV28
J: TRBJ1-1

CDR3: CASSPASGNTIYF
D: NA
V: TRBV7-3
J: TRBJ1-3

CDR3: CASSLSQDSYSPLHF
D: NA
V: TRBV11-2
J: TRBJ1-6

CDR3: CSATREAKNIQYF
D: NA
V: TRBV20-1
J: TRBJ2-4

CDR3: CASCIGAHTDTQYF
D: NA
V: TRBV12-3/TRBV12-4
J: TRBJ2-3

CDR3: CASSAPSRRDTGELFF
D: NA
V: TRBV6-1
J: TRBJ2-2

CDR3: CASSLAVSTDTQYF
D: NA
V: TRBV27
J: TRBJ2-3

CDR3: CASSRGQGSNQPQHF
D: TRBD1
V: TRBV6-2/TRBV6-3
J: TRBJ1-5

CDR3: CSARGQGARGYGYTF
D: TRBD1
V: TRBV20-1
J: TRBJ1-2

CDR3: CASRLQGSGEKLFF
D: TRBD1
V: TRBV27
J: TRBJ1-4

CDR3: CASSGPGWETQYF
D: NA
V: TRBV6-2/TRBV6-3
J: TRBJ2-5

CDR3: CATGVDVALHF
D: NA
V: TRBV10-3
J: TRBJ1-6

CDR3: CASSLAPALGNTIYF
D: NA
V: TRBV11-2
J: TRBJ1-3

CDR3: CASSWGQTNYGYTF
D: TRBD1
V: TRBV6-2/TRBV6-3
J: TRBJ1-2

CDR3: CSSSFTDTQYF
D: NA
V: TRBV20-1
J: TRBJ2-3

CDR3: CASSPRLAGSTEQYF
D: TRBD2
V: TRBV7-8
J: TRBJ2-7

CDR3: CSVRTSGGGYEQYF
D: TRBD2
V: TRBV29-1
J: TRBJ2-7

CDR3: CASSQDYNQPQHF
D: NA
V: TRBV6-1
J: TRBJ1-5

CDR3: CASSPTGGGDVQYF
D: NA
V: TRBV18
J: TRBJ2-7

CDR3: CSARAPLDTGELFF
D: NA
V: TRBV20-1
J: TRBJ2-2

CDR3: CASRFRENSNQPQHF
D: NA
V: TRBV19
J: TRBJ1-5

CDR3: CASSEGPRGRRAFF
D: TRBD1
V: TRBV2
J: TRBJ1-1

CDR3: CSASSGHEQYF
D: TRBD2
V: TRBV20-1
J: TRBJ2-7

CDR3: CSATLTGVNQPQHF
D: TRBD1
V: TRBV20-1
J: TRBJ1-5